This is a list of T cell receptor beta chains from one sample in a study of post-analysis software for immune sequencing data. From the PCR reads, TCRdb called clonotypes with MiXCR, one entry per CDR3 protein. In the table there are roughly 800,000 distinct CDR3 sequences, roughly 27% of which are singletons. The sequenced material came from blood. The receptors shown here come from a girl aged 5 to 17 with multiple sclerosis. CDR3s include the opening cysteine and the closing phenylalanine or tryptophan. The D gene is left open where the match is weak. Size values are once, few and many counts, or a class for expanded clones, and some rows have none.

CDR3	DNA	J	length	V	size	D
CASSLSGGRYGYTF	TGTGCCAGCAGTTTATCGGGGGGGCGATATGGCTACACCTTC	TRBJ1-2	14	TRBV27	-	-
CATSKGGGGGYTF	TGTGCCACCAGCAAAGGGGGAGGCGGTGGCTACACCTTC	TRBJ1-2	13	TRBV15	-	-
CASLGTEAFF	TGTGCCTCTCTGGGCACTGAAGCTTTCTTT	TRBJ1-1	10	TRBV6-6	few	-
CSALLGGWETQYF	TGCAGTGCTCTCCTTGGAGGGTGGGAGACCCAGTACTTC	TRBJ2-5	13	TRBV20-1	-	-
CSARATSGHTDTQYF	TGCAGTGCTAGAGCAACTAGCGGACACACAGATACGCAGTATTTT	TRBJ2-3	15	TRBV20-1	few	TRBD2
CASSLGRTSGSNEQFF	TGTGCCAGCAGTTTAGGGCGGACTAGCGGGAGCAATGAGCAGTTCTTC	TRBJ2-1	16	TRBV12-3/TRBV12-4	-	TRBD2
CASSDQTGPQLQYF	TGTGCCAGCAGTGACCAGACAGGACCCCAGCTCCAGTACTTC	TRBJ2-5	14	TRBV6-6	few	-
CASSSSGTDTQYF	TGTGCCAGCAGCTCCTCTGGCACAGATACGCAGTATTTT	TRBJ2-3	13	TRBV5-1	many	-
CASRPGRSSNQPQHF	TGTGCCAGCAGACCCGGACGGTCTAGCAATCAGCCCCAGCATTTT	TRBJ1-5	15	TRBV6-5	many	-
CASSARLNSGNTIYF	TGTGCCAGCAGTGCCAGGTTAAACTCTGGAAACACCATATATTTT	TRBJ1-3	15	TRBV12-3/TRBV12-4	few	-
CASSQEPASPNEQFF	TGTGCCAGCAGCCAAGAACCGGCTAGTCCTAATGAGCAGTTCTTC	TRBJ2-1	15	TRBV3-1	few	-
CASSGRQPATNEKLFF	TGTGCCAGCAGTGGGCGACAGCCGGCAACTAATGAAAAACTGTTTTTT	TRBJ1-4	16	TRBV6-4	-	-